This T cell receptor beta chain was captured by sequencing in a study of blood T cell repertoires in COVID-19. On the study more broadly: Samples of COVID-19 (acute and convalescent) were obtained from the United States, Italy and Spain. T cells, B-cell-depleted T cells, or PBMCs provided the cDNA or gDNA that served as material.

Germline V gene sequence: CDR1 LNHDA, CDR2 SQIVND (reference sequence). The CDR3 is made up of 14 amino acids. Losses at the gene ends were 6 bases for V and 5 bases for J; bases not matched to a gene: 8. Authors' methods: The authors estimated nucleated cell counts from reference gene primer amplification. Assay used: immunoSEQ multiplex PCR; TCRdb lists only in-frame clones, some missing. For V, J and clone size, that table is used; D and trimming come from the DNA. The data show around 70,000 clones, about four fifths seen once. Sequenced material: peripheral blood. This sequence joins TRBV19 and TRBJ2-3; 7 nucleotides match TRBD2. This TCR was sampled from a man in his 70s who had recovered from COVID-19. The CDR3 DNA reads TGTGCCAGTAGGGCGGGGGACCCGGTAGATACGCAGTATTTT. Its translation is CASRAGDPVDTQYF.